This TCR beta chain was sequenced in a study of regulatory T cells in long-lasting Graves disease. The study's findings and limits: Persistent patients shared more public clonotypes (2,741) than newly diagnosed patients (about 1,000).

Combining iRepertoire HTBI primers with Arm-PCR of CDR3 regions, the authors built TCR beta libraries. One entry per CDR3 protein results from TCRdb running MiXCR on the multiplex PCR reads. The data hold around 420,000 distinct CDR3 sequences, with 15% to 19% observed a single time. The time point is: newly diagnosed GD, antithyroid drugs for less than 3 months. Preparation of the TCR library used RNA extracted from PBMCs. Patients all came to the study from an endocrinology department in Xi'an, China. The collection involved drawing approximately 9 milliliters of peripheral blood into EDTA tubes. This CDR3 has 17 residues. The germline V gene has CDR1 LGHNA and CDR2 YSLEER. The V and J ends lost 0 bases and 0 bases, in that order; junction bases with no gene match: 5. In its sample, this clonotype was seen a few times. The antigen remains unidentified.

This specimen was peripheral blood mononuclear cells (PBMCs), taken at new diagnosis, from a patient treated with antithyroid drugs. The TCR sequence derives from a female donor with Graves disease. The chain uses TRBV4-3 and TRBJ2-7, with 10 nucleotides matching TRBD1. The CDR3 protein is CASSQESTGGISYEQYF. CDR3 sequence (DNA): TGCGCCAGCAGCCAAGAATCGACAGGGGGCATCTCCTACGAGCAGTACTTC.